This T cell receptor (beta chain) was found in a study of T cell responses to AZD1222 COVID-19 vaccine. In its sample, this clone was seen once. Its specificity is not known. Study-level points and caveats: Unmutated variant regions reportedly attract nearly half of all spike-specific TCRs. The donor cohort was predominantly white British with a female majority, and clonal diversity may have been underestimated.

V lost 3 bases and J 6 bases, leaving 7 bases between the germline ends. Germline V lookup: CDR1 SGDLS, CDR2 YYNGEE. This CDR3 contains 12 residues. Clones were sequenced by immunoSEQ multiplex PCR, and TCRdb holds only the in-frame ones, with some missing. The sample consists of about 150,000 clones, 91% of them appearing once. This chain connects TRBV9 to TRBJ2-1; D gene ambiguous. The clonotype was recovered from an adult in good health. The specimen comprised peripheral blood, sampled on day 0 of AZD1222 vaccination. Here the CDR3 reads CASSARSNEQFF. For the CDR3, the DNA is TGTGCCAGCAGCGCCCGTAGCAATGAGCAGTTCTTC.